This T cell receptor (beta chain) originates from a study of OX40 agonist ivuxolimab in advanced cancers. About the research overall: The patients got ivuxolimab, which is an agonistic anti-OX40 (CD134) antibody.

This CDR3 has 14 amino acids. Germline V gene lookup returns CDR1 MNHEY and CDR2 SVGAGI. Trimming took 6 bases from V and 9 from J; bases not matched to a gene: 9. Sequencing was performed with immunoSEQ multiplex PCR; in TCRdb, only in-frame clones are kept and a portion is missing. The data hold about 26,000 clones, with over 60% observed a single time. The sample was CD4+ or CD8+ T cells sorted from blood, taken in a trial of the OX40 agonist ivuxolimab. The receptor's source is an adult with an advanced solid tumor such as melanoma, head and neck, liver or kidney cancer. The V call is TRBV6-5, the J call TRBJ1-2, with 11 positions matching TRBD1. The CDR3 is CASRPDRGRVSYTF. The CDR3 nucleotides are TGTGCCAGCAGGCCGGACAGGGGGCGAGTAAGCTACACCTTC.